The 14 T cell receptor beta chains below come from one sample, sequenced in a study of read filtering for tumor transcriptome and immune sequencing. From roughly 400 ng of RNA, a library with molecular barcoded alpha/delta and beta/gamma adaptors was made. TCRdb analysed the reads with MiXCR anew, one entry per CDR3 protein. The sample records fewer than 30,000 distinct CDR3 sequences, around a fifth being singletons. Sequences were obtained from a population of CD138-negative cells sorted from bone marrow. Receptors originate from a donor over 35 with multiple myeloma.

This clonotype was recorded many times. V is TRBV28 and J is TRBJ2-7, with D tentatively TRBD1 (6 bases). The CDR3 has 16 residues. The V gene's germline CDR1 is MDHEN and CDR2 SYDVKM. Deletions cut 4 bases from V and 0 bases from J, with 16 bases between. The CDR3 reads CASSSPRQAFSYEQYF. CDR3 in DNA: TGTGCCAGCAGTTCCCCCCGACAGGCGTTCTCCTACGAGCAGTACTTC.

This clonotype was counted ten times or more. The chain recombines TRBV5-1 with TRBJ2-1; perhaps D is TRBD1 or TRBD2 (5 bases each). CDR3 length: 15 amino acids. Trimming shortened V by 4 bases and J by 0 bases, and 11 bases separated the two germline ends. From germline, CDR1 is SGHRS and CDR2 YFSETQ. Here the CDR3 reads CASSGGVSSYNEQFF. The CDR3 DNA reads TGCGCCAGCAGCGGGGGAGTTAGCTCCTACAATGAGCAGTTCTTC.

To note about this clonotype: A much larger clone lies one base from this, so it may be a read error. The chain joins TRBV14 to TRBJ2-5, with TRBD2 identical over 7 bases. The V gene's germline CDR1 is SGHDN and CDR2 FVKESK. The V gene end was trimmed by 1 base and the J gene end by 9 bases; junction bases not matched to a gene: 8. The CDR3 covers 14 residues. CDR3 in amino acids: CASSQVASRGAQYF. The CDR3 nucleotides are TGTGCCAGCAGCCAAGTGGCTAGCCGGGGGGCCCAGTACTTC.

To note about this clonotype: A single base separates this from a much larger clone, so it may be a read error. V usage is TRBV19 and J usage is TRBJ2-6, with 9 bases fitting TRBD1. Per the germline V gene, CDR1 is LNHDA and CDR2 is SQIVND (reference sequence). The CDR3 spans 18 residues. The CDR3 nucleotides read TGTGCCAGTAACTTCGGAGGGACAGGGACCTCTGGGGCCAACATCCTGACTTTC. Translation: CASNFGGTGTSGANILTF. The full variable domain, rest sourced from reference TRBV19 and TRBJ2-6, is DGGITQSPKYLFRKEGQNVTLSCEQNLNHDAMYWYRQDPGQGLRLIYYSQIVNDFQKGDIAEGYSVSREKKESFPLTVTSAQKNPTAFYLCASNFGGTGTSGANILTFGAGSRLTVL.

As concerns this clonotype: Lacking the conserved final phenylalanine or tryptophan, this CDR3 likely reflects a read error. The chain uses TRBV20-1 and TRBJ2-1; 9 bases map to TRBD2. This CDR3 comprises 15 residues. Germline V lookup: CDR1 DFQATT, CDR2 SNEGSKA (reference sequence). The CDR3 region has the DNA TGCAGTGCCGCGGACGTCGGGACTAGCTCCAATGGGCAGTTCCTC. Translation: CSAADVGTSSNGQFL.

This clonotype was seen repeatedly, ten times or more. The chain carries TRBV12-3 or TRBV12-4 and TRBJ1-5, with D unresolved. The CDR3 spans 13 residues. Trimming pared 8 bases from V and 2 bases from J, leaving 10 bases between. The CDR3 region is CASRGPGNQPQHF. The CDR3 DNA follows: TGTGCCAGCCGAGGTCCAGGCAATCAGCCCCAGCATTTT.

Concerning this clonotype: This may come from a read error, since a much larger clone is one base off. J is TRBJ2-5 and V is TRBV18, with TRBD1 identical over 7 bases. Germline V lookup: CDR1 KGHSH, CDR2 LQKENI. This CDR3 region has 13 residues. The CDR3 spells CASSRGQDETRYF. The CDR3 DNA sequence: TGTGCCAGCTCCCGCGGACAGGACGAGACCCGGTACTTC.

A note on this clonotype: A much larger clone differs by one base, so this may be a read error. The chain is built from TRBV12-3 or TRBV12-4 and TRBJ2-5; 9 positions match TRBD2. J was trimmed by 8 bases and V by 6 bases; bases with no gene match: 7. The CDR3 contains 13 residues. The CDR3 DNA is TGTGCCAGCAGCGCGGGGGGGAAGGATACCCAGTACTTC. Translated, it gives CASSAGGKDTQYF.

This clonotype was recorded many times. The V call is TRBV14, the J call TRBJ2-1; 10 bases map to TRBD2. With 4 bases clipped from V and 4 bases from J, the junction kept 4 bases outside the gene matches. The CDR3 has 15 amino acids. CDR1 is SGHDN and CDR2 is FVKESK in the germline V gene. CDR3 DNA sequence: TGTGCCAGCAGCCTTAGCGGGGGGCTTTACAATGAGCAGTTCTTC. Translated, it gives CASSLSGGLYNEQFF.

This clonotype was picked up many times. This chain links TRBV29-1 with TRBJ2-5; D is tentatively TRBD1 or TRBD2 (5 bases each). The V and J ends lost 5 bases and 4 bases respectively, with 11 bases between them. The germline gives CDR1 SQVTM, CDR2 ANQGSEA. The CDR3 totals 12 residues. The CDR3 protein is CSVITRGETQYF. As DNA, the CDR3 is TGCAGCGTTATTACGAGGGGAGAGACCCAGTACTTC.

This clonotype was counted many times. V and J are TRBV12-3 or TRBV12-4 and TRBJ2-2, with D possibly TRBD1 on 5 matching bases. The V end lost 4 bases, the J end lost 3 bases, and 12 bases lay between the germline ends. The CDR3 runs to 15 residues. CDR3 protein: CASSYTRVYTGELFF. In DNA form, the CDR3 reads TGTGCCAGCAGTTATACCAGGGTGTACACCGGGGAGCTGTTTTTT.

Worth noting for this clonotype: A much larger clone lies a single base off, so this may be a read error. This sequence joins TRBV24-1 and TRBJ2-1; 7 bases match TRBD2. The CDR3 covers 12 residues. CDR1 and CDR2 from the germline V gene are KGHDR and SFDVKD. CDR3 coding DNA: TGTGCCATTGGGCGGGACTACAATAAGCAGTTCTTC. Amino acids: CAIGRDYNKQFF.

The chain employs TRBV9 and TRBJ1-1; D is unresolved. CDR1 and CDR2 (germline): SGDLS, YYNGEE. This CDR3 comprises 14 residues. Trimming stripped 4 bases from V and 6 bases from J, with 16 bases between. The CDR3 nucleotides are TGTGCCAGCAGCACGGTGGGTGGTTCGTCTGAAGCTTTCTTT. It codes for CASSTVGGSSEAFF.

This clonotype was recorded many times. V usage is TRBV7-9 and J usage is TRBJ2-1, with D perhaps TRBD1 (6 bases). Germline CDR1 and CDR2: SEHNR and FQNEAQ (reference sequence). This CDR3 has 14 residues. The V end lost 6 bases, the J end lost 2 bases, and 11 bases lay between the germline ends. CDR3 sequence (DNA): TGTGCCAGCAGTCATGCAGGGGCCTACAATGAGCAGTTCTTC. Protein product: CASSHAGAYNEQFF.